What follows are 28 T cell receptor beta chains derived from one specimen sequenced in a study of cytomegalovirus exposure and HLA in healthy donors (dated by TCRdb to about 2017). Libraries were built with the immunoSEQ multiplex PCR assay. For the multiplex PCR, a mixture combining 60 forward primers for TCR Vbeta segments and 13 reverse primers for TCR Jbeta segments was used. As stored in TCRdb, this immuneACCESS dataset retains in-frame rearrangements with V and J assigned. A fraction of the clones does not appear; measured against another copy, unresolved V genes explain less than half of the discrepancy, and the remainder lacks a known reason. This sample lists over 120,000 clones; more than 70% were detected once. The ten largest clones add up to about 2.2% of the sample. Source material: PBMCs. The receptors here all came from a man aged 45 to 65 in good health and CMV-seronegative.

For this clone: Other nucleotide sequences in the sample specify the same CDR3. The chain uses TRBV19 and TRBJ2-3; D is unclear. V lost 11 bases and J 2 bases, leaving 17 bases between the germline ends. The CDR3 length is 14 residues. Germline CDR1 LNHDA, CDR2 SQIVND (reference sequence). The DNA for the CDR3 is TGTGCCTCCGGTAGAGGCCTCCTCACAGATACGCAGTATTTT. It is translated as CASGRGLLTDTQYF.

This chain joins TRBV5-6 and TRBJ1-1, with 11 bases that match TRBD1. CDR3 length: 15 amino acids. The germline V gene encodes CDR1 SGHDT and CDR2 YYEEEE. The V gene end was trimmed by 3 bases and the J gene end by 1 base; junction bases not matched to a gene: 2. Written as DNA, the CDR3 is TGTGCCAGCAGCTGGGGACAGGGGGGGAACACTGAAGCTTTCTTT. Amino acid sequence: CASSWGQGGNTEAFF.

The V call is TRBV7-6, the J call TRBJ2-3, with D possibly TRBD1 on 6 matching bases. The CDR3 loop spans 15 amino acids. Germline CDR1 and CDR2: SGHVS and FNYEAQ. Trimming cost V 2 bases and J 3 bases, with 12 bases left between them. CDR3 sequence (DNA): TGTGCCAGCAGCTTACTAGGACAGAGGACAGATACGCAGTATTTT. Residues: CASSLLGQRTDTQYF.

This rearrangement joins TRBV14 to TRBJ2-7, with 13 bases identical to TRBD2. This CDR3 has 16 residues. Germline V gives CDR1 SGHDN, CDR2 FVKESK. With 2 bases clipped from V and 5 bases from J, the junction kept 6 bases outside the gene matches. Here the CDR3 reads CASSQRGLAGVNEQYF. CDR3 coding DNA: TGTGCCAGCAGCCAACGAGGACTAGCGGGAGTCAACGAGCAGTACTTC.

The chain recombines TRBV30 with TRBJ1-2; 8 bases map to TRBD1. With V trimmed by 5 bases and J by 4 bases, 6 bases remained unmatched. CDR3 length equals 13 residues. Germline CDR1 is GTSNPN and CDR2 is SVGIG (reference sequence). The CDR3 loop reads CAWAGQGFYGYTF. The CDR3 DNA follows: TGTGCCTGGGCCGGACAGGGCTTCTATGGCTACACCTTC.

The rearrangement links TRBV28 to TRBJ1-2; D not certain. The CDR3 is made up of 12 amino acids. CDR1 is MDHEN, CDR2 SYDVKM, per germline. V shed 8 bases and J shed 2 bases, with 9 bases lying between them. The CDR3 here is CASQIINYGYTF. DNA of the CDR3: TGTGCCAGCCAGATAATAAACTATGGCTACACCTTC.

This clone has just one count. J is TRBJ2-7 and V is TRBV6-6, with TRBD1 as a possible D gene (5 bases). This CDR3 contains 13 residues. Germline lookup yields CDR1 MNHNY and CDR2 SVGAGI (reference sequence). V lost 9 bases, J lost 2 bases, and 14 bases lay in between. The chain's CDR3 is CASTAAGTYEQYF. In DNA, the CDR3 is TGTGCCAGTACTGCGGCAGGGACCTACGAGCAGTACTTC.

This clone has only one observation. J is TRBJ2-1 and V is TRBV27; TRBD2 agrees at 9 bases. The junction had 11 bases not matched to a gene; V was cut back by 6 bases and J by 5 bases. The germline V gene has CDR1 MNHEY and CDR2 SMNVEV (reference sequence). The CDR3 sequence is 16 residues long. DNA of the CDR3: TGTGCCAGCAGCCTTACCGGGACTAGCAGAAACAATGAGCAGTTCTTC. Amino acid sequence: CASSLTGTSRNNEQFF.

The chain employs TRBV30 and TRBJ2-7, with TRBD2 as a possible D gene (5 bases). This CDR3 comprises 13 residues. Trimming removed 4 bases at V and 4 bases at J, with 14 bases between. Germline V gives CDR1 GTSNPN, CDR2 SVGIG (reference sequence). The CDR3 nucleotides are TGTGCCTGGACCCGGGGAGATTTTTACGAGCAGTACTTC. Protein product: CAWTRGDFYEQYF.

Only a few counts were recorded for this clone. The chain joins TRBV19 to TRBJ1-4; TRBD1 is a possible D gene (5 bases). The CDR3 has 18 amino acids. The V gene lost 7 bases and the J gene lost 0 bases, with 21 bases spanning the gap. The germline gives CDR1 LNHDA, CDR2 SQIVND (reference sequence). This CDR3 reads CASTSAGTAHSTNEKLFF. CDR3 DNA: TGTGCCAGTACGTCCGCGGGGACCGCTCACTCAACTAATGAAAAACTGTTTTTT.

The chain couples TRBV11-3 to TRBJ2-1, with 7 positions matching TRBD1. The J segment lost 2 bases and the V segment lost 4 bases, leaving 5 bases of the junction unmatched. Germline-derived CDR1 and CDR2 are SGHNT and YENEEA. The CDR3 is made up of 15 amino acids. CDR3 sequence: CASSSRTGPYNEQFF. CDR3 sequence (DNA): TGTGCCAGCAGCTCCCGGACAGGTCCCTACAATGAGCAGTTCTTC.

The chain uses TRBV27 and TRBJ1-2, with 8 bases identical to TRBD1. The CDR3 contains 14 residues. Germline V lookup: CDR1 MNHEY, CDR2 SMNVEV (reference sequence). The V segment lost 6 bases and the J segment 4 bases; nucleotides outside the gene matches: 7. The DNA for the CDR3 is TGTGCCAGCAGACCCCGGGACAGGAGCTATGGCTACACCTTC. It encodes CASRPRDRSYGYTF.

This chain connects TRBV7-2 to TRBJ2-7, with 9 bases lining up with TRBD1. The V segment lost 5 bases and the J segment 3 bases; nucleotides outside the gene matches: 5. There are 14 residues in the CDR3. The germline V gene has CDR1 SGHTA and CDR2 FQGNSA. The CDR3: CASSTGQGNYEQYF. CDR3 DNA sequence: TGTGCCAGCAGCACGGGACAGGGTAACTACGAGCAGTACTTC.

V usage is TRBV5-4 and J usage is TRBJ2-1; D perhaps matches TRBD1 (6 bases). The CDR3 length is 14 residues. V gave up 2 bases and J gave up 6 bases, with 12 bases separating them. Looked up from germline, CDR1 is SGHNT and CDR2 is YYREEE (reference sequence). The CDR3 region has the DNA TGTGCCAGCAGCTTAGCAGGGGCCCGCAATGAGCAGTTCTTC. This codes for CASSLAGARNEQFF.

This clone was found a few times. The gene calls are TRBV4-2 and TRBJ2-2; 11 bases are a match to TRBD2. The CDR3 covers 18 residues. The ends lost 0 bases at V and 3 bases at J; junction bases unmatched: 6. Germline V gene data show CDR1 as LGHNA and CDR2 as YNFKEQ. CDR3 amino acids: CASSQEISSGRYTGELFF. The CDR3 DNA reads TGTGCCAGCAGCCAAGAAATTTCTAGCGGGAGGTACACCGGGGAGCTGTTTTTT.

V and J are TRBV27 and TRBJ2-7; TRBD1 aligns across 10 bases. V lost 5 bases and J lost 4; bases outside the gene matches: 8. Germline CDR1 MNHEY, CDR2 SMNVEV (reference sequence). This CDR3 has 15 amino acids. CDR3: CASSPGTGVGYEQYF. Here the CDR3 DNA reads TGTGCCAGCAGTCCAGGGACAGGGGTCGGGTACGAGCAGTACTTC.

The chain employs TRBV7-9 and TRBJ2-5; the match to TRBD2 covers 9 bases. Germline assignment: CDR1 SEHNR and CDR2 FQNEAQ (reference sequence). The V segment lost 2 bases and the J segment 2 bases; nucleotides outside the gene matches: 9. The CDR3 length is 17 residues. As DNA, the CDR3 is TGTGCCAGCAGCTTAAATTTTCTGACTAGCGGTCAAGAGACCCAGTACTTC. This codes for CASSLNFLTSGQETQYF.

This clone was recorded once. The chain has TRBV28 and TRBJ1-1; 8 bases align to TRBD1. Trimming cost V 8 bases and J 0 bases; bases outside gene matches: 11. Germline V lookup: CDR1 MDHEN, CDR2 SYDVKM. The CDR3 is 16 residues long. CDR3 region: CASWTGTLLLNTEAFF. The DNA of the CDR3 is TGTGCCAGCTGGACAGGGACCCTGCTTTTGAACACTGAAGCTTTCTTT.

The J gene is TRBJ2-1, the V gene TRBV5-1; D might be TRBD1 (7 bases). Germline loops: CDR1 SGHRS, CDR2 YFSETQ. Trimming removed 6 bases from V and 0 bases from J, with 16 bases in between. CDR3 size: 16 residues. Here the CDR3 reads CASKEEGASSYNEQFF. The CDR3 coding sequence is TGCGCCAGCAAAGAGGAGGGGGCTAGCTCCTACAATGAGCAGTTCTTC.

The chain couples TRBV19 to TRBJ2-5; D may be TRBD1 (5 bases). Trimming stripped 7 bases from V and 4 bases from J, with 16 bases between. This CDR3 comprises 14 residues. Germline V gene lookup returns CDR1 LNHDA and CDR2 SQIVND (reference sequence). For the CDR3, the DNA is TGTGCCAGTACCCCCCCAGGGCGAAGAGAGACCCAGTACTTC. Residues: CASTPPGRRETQYF.

The chain couples TRBV6-1 to TRBJ2-2, with D possibly being TRBD1 (5 bases). Germline-derived CDR1 and CDR2 are MNHNS and SASEGT. This CDR3 region has 16 residues. V lost 2 bases and J lost 4, with 14 bases in between. CDR3 loop: CASSETGWDITGELFF. The CDR3 nucleotides are TGTGCCAGCAGTGAAACAGGCTGGGATATCACCGGGGAGCTGTTTTTT.

In this sample, this clone turned up a few times. The V and J genes are TRBV7-9 and TRBJ1-1; D uncertain. The CDR3 has 14 residues. With 1 base removed from V and 0 bases from J, the gap between germline ends came to 6 bases. Germline values: CDR1 SEHNR, CDR2 FQNEAQ (reference sequence). The CDR3 here is CASSLGHMNTEAFF. CDR3 DNA: TGTGCCAGCAGCTTAGGACATATGAACACTGAAGCTTTCTTT.

The gene calls are TRBV5-1 and TRBJ2-2; possibly TRBD2 for D (5 bases). Per the germline V gene, CDR1 is SGHRS and CDR2 is YFSETQ. Trimming took 0 bases from V and 0 from J, leaving 9 bases between them. There are 16 residues in the CDR3. The CDR3 DNA sequence: TGCGCCAGCAGCTTGGCGGGGAACGCGAACACCGGGGAGCTGTTTTTT. Protein: CASSLAGNANTGELFF.

V is TRBV5-4 and J is TRBJ1-1; 7 bases are shared with TRBD1. V lost 4 bases, J lost 0 bases, and 9 bases stayed unmatched. Per the germline V gene, CDR1 is SGHNT and CDR2 is YYREEE (reference sequence). This CDR3 contains 16 residues. In nucleotides, the CDR3 is TGTGCCAGCAGCAGGGACAGCGCTACTATGAACACTGAAGCTTTCTTT. Its translation is CASSRDSATMNTEAFF.

V gene TRBV27 combines with J gene TRBJ1-4, with 7 bases identical to TRBD1. Trimming removed 5 bases from V and 5 bases from J; junction bases left unmatched: 11. This CDR3 region has 16 residues. Germline loops: CDR1 MNHEY, CDR2 SMNVEV (reference sequence). The CDR3 DNA is TGTGCCAGCAGTCCGACCCCGACAGGGAAGAATGAAAAACTGTTTTTT. It translates to CASSPTPTGKNEKLFF.

The chain is built from TRBV13 and TRBJ1-5; 11 nucleotides agree with TRBD1. V was clipped by 4 bases and J by 6 bases; unmatched bases: 5. There are 15 residues in the CDR3. Germline V CDR1 and CDR2: PRHDT, FYEKMQ (reference sequence). The CDR3: CASSWGQGGGQPQHF. Here the CDR3 DNA reads TGTGCCAGCAGCTGGGGACAGGGGGGAGGTCAGCCCCAGCATTTT.

This clone was seen just once. The V and J genes are TRBV30 and TRBJ2-3; TRBD1 matches at 10 bases. The CDR3 spans 15 residues. Germline V gene sequence: CDR1 GTSNPN, CDR2 SVGIG (reference sequence). Trimming cost V 5 bases and J 2 bases; bases outside gene matches: 7. CDR3: CAWGRDRGLTDTQYF. In nucleotides, the CDR3 is TGTGCCTGGGGGCGGGACAGGGGACTCACAGATACGCAGTATTTT.

The chain is built from TRBV18 and TRBJ2-3, with D possibly being TRBD1 (5 bases). The CDR3 consists of 14 residues. V was clipped by 1 base and J by 0 bases, with 5 bases between them. The germline CDR1 and CDR2 sequences are KGHSH and LQKENI. In DNA form, the CDR3 reads TGTGCCAGCTCACCACAGGGGAGCACAGATACGCAGTATTTT. Translating gives CASSPQGSTDTQYF.